The 22 T cell receptor beta chains presented below share a single source sample, sequenced in a study of PD-1 blockade in mismatch repair-deficient tumors. Sequencing was performed with immunoSEQ multiplex PCR; in TCRdb, only in-frame clones are kept and a portion is missing. Of some 84,000 clones in the sample, over 70% were seen once. The sequenced sample was peripheral blood, obtained 12 weeks after starting pembrolizumab. The receptors were sampled from an adult with mismatch repair-deficient cancer.

The chain recombines TRBV5-1 with TRBJ1-1, with D unresolved. There are 15 residues in the CDR3. The V end was cut by 4 bases, the J end by 4 bases, with 17 bases between. CDR1 and CDR2 (germline): SGHRS, YFSETQ. The CDR3 spells CASSLRQIGSTEAFF. The CDR3 region has the DNA TGCGCCAGCAGCCTTAGACAAATCGGGAGCACTGAAGCTTTCTTT.

Only one count was recorded for this clone. This rearrangement joins TRBV7-3 to TRBJ2-1; 8 bases agree with TRBD2. CDR1 and CDR2 from the germline V gene are SGHTA and FQGTGA. V lost 5 bases to trimming and J lost 7 bases; unmatched junction nucleotides: 7. The CDR3 has 14 residues. CDR3 loop: CASSPGLVQNEQFF. The CDR3 DNA sequence: TGTGCCAGCAGCCCGGGACTAGTTCAGAATGAGCAGTTCTTC.

This clone appeared a few times. The gene calls are TRBV5-5 and TRBJ1-1, with D tentatively TRBD1 (5 bases). The CDR3 sequence is 16 residues long. V was trimmed by 2 bases and J by 1 base, leaving 15 bases between them. The germline gives CDR1 SGHKS, CDR2 YYEKEE (reference sequence). This CDR3 is CASSLGVVLGNTEAFF. The CDR3, as DNA: TGTGCCAGCAGCTTAGGGGTGGTCCTCGGGAACACTGAAGCTTTCTTT.

The chain combines TRBV19 with TRBJ1-5; the D gene is possibly TRBD1 (5 bases). Deletions cut 3 bases from V and 4 bases from J, with 10 bases between. CDR1 and CDR2 (germline): LNHDA, SQIVND (reference sequence). This CDR3 is 14 amino acids long. The CDR3 loop reads CASSMARANQPQHF. CDR3 DNA sequence: TGTGCCAGTAGTATGGCCAGGGCGAATCAGCCCCAGCATTTT.

The chain links TRBV9 to TRBJ1-4; the D is unclear. Germline-derived CDR1 and CDR2 are SGDLS and YYNGEE. Trimming pared 4 bases from V and 3 bases from J, leaving 13 bases between. The CDR3 length is 15 residues. CDR3 nucleotides: TGTGCCAGCAGCTTGAGGGCTTCTCCTAATGAAAAACTGTTTTTT. Amino acids: CASSLRASPNEKLFF.

Only a few counts were recorded for this clone. This chain connects TRBV11-3 to TRBJ2-1; D is ambiguous. The V gene lost 0 bases and the J gene lost 9 bases, with 6 bases spanning the gap. This CDR3 is built from 12 residues. CDR1 and CDR2 (germline): SGHNT, YENEEA. The CDR3 protein is CASSLDSSEQFF. CDR3 sequence (DNA): TGTGCCAGCAGCTTAGATAGTAGTGAGCAGTTCTTC.

The chain recombines TRBV7-9 with TRBJ1-1; 9 positions agree with TRBD1. J was trimmed by 3 bases and V by 3 bases; bases with no gene match: 2. The CDR3 contains 14 residues. From germline, CDR1 is SEHNR and CDR2 FQNEAQ (reference sequence). The CDR3: CASSLGQGHTEAFF. In nucleotides, the CDR3 is TGTGCCAGCAGCTTGGGACAGGGCCACACTGAAGCTTTCTTT.

The rearrangement links TRBV9 to TRBJ2-1, with unresolved D. The CDR3 contains 15 residues. CDR1 and CDR2 (germline): SGDLS, YYNGEE. The V and J ends lost 0 bases and 4 bases respectively, with 11 bases between them. The CDR3 is CASSVAPNGYNEQFF. Written as DNA, the CDR3 is TGTGCCAGCAGCGTAGCCCCTAACGGTTACAATGAGCAGTTCTTC.

This clone appeared a few times. The rearrangement links TRBV7-2 to TRBJ1-5, with D maybe TRBD1 (5 bases). CDR1 is SGHTA, CDR2 FQGNSA, per germline. This CDR3 comprises 15 residues. Trimming removed 1 base from V and 1 base from J, with 8 bases in between. CDR3 in amino acids: CASSLGGSSNQPQHF. The CDR3 region has the DNA TGTGCCAGCAGCTTAGGGGGCTCAAGCAATCAGCCCCAGCATTTT.

The chain joins TRBV7-9 to TRBJ2-3; 8 positions match TRBD1. Germline V gives CDR1 SEHNR, CDR2 FQNEAQ (reference sequence). Germline trimming cut 5 bases from V and 5 bases from J; bases unmatched to any gene: 15. This CDR3 has 17 amino acids. Written as DNA, the CDR3 is TGTGCCAGCAGCCCATTCGACAGGGGCAAGGGTGGAGATACGCAGTATTTT. Residues: CASSPFDRGKGGDTQYF.

Concerning this clone: Other DNA sequences within the sample encode an identical CDR3. This chain connects TRBV18 to TRBJ1-1, with a possible D match to TRBD1 (6 bases). V lost 3 bases to trimming and J lost 2 bases, with 13 bases between them. CDR1 KGHSH and CDR2 LQKENI come from the germline V gene. This CDR3 has 15 amino acids. The CDR3 here is CASSPLTGANTEAFF. The DNA of the CDR3 is TGTGCCAGCTCACCCCTCACGGGGGCCAACACTGAAGCTTTCTTT.

The DNA of the CDR3 is TGTGCCAGGAACAAGCTGAACACTGAAGCTTTCTTT. Its protein product is CARNKLNTEAFF. This chain connects TRBV2 to TRBJ1-1; no clear D gene. V lost 9 bases, J lost 0 bases, and 8 bases lay in between. Germline V gene lookup returns CDR1 SNHLY and CDR2 FYNNEI. The CDR3 has 12 amino acids.

The chain uses TRBV25-1 and TRBJ2-5; 9 bases agree with TRBD1. Germline V CDR1 and CDR2: MGHDK, SYGVNS. The V and J ends lost 3 bases and 5 bases, in that order; junction bases with no gene match: 7. This CDR3 contains 15 residues. CDR3 sequence (DNA): TGTGCCAGCAGTGACGACAGGGGGACTTTTGAGACCCAGTACTTC. Translation gives CASSDDRGTFETQYF.

The chain joins TRBV19 to TRBJ2-5, with D possibly being TRBD1 (6 bases). The CDR3 has 12 residues. The germline V gene encodes CDR1 LNHDA and CDR2 SQIVND (reference sequence). Deletions cut 3 bases from V and 4 bases from J, with 6 bases between. The DNA for the CDR3 is TGTGCCAGTAGTATCAGGGGAGAGACCCAGTACTTC. Amino acids: CASSIRGETQYF.

This chain links TRBV2 with TRBJ1-1, with 8 bases fitting TRBD1. With V trimmed by 10 bases and J by 2 bases, 6 bases remained unmatched. Germline CDR1 is SNHLY and CDR2 is FYNNEI. The CDR3 sequence is 13 residues long. CDR3 in amino acids: CATKDRANTEAFF. The CDR3 coding sequence is TGTGCCACCAAGGACAGGGCCAACACTGAAGCTTTCTTT. Using reference TRBV2 and TRBJ1-1 for the parts outside the CDR3, the full variable domain is EPEVTQTPSHQVTQMGQEVILRCVPISNHLYFYWYRQILGQKVEFLVSFYNNEISEKSEIFDDQFSVERPDGSNFTLKIRSTKLEDSAMYFCATKDRANTEAFFGQGTRLTVV.

The V gene is TRBV27, the J gene TRBJ2-1; possible D gene TRBD2, 6 bases. Germline CDR1 MNHEY, CDR2 SMNVEV (reference sequence). CDR3 length: 19 amino acids. Trimming stripped 1 base from V and 5 bases from J, with 24 bases between. The CDR3 nucleotides read TGTGCCAGCAGTTTATTACCGGAGGGGACTCGGCCAGAAGACAATGAGCAGTTCTTC. It specifies CASSLLPEGTRPEDNEQFF.

J is TRBJ2-1 and V is TRBV27, with 7 bases fitting TRBD2. This CDR3 comprises 17 residues. The V segment lost 6 bases and the J segment 0 bases; nucleotides outside the gene matches: 11. Germline V lookup: CDR1 MNHEY, CDR2 SMNVEV (reference sequence). The CDR3 sequence is CASSPAASGISYNEQFF. The CDR3 DNA reads TGTGCCAGCAGCCCCGCGGCAAGCGGGATCTCCTACAATGAGCAGTTCTTC.

This chain links TRBV7-2 with TRBJ2-2, with D uncertain. Trimming removed 2 bases at V and 4 bases at J, with 17 bases between. CDR3 length: 17 amino acids. Germline assignment: CDR1 SGHTA and CDR2 FQGNSA. The CDR3 sequence: CASSLSRTRTSTGELFF. In DNA, the CDR3 is TGTGCCAGCAGCTTAAGTCGTACTCGCACCAGCACCGGGGAGCTGTTTTTT.

The genes are TRBV14 and TRBJ2-1; 12 bases are shared with TRBD2. The CDR3 contains 19 residues. The germline gives CDR1 SGHDN, CDR2 FVKESK. The V and J ends lost 0 bases and 7 bases, in that order; junction bases with no gene match: 13. CDR3 nucleotide sequence: TGTGCCAGCAGCCAAGATCCATCGAGACTAGCGGGAGAGAGGAATGAGCAGTTCTTC. This sequence encodes CASSQDPSRLAGERNEQFF.

This clone was seen only once. The genes are TRBV11-2 and TRBJ2-7, with TRBD2 identical over 11 bases. Germline CDR1 SGHAT, CDR2 FQNNGV. The CDR3 is 18 residues long. Trimming cost V 0 bases and J 2 bases; bases outside gene matches: 9. The CDR3 here is CASSLEARTSGPAYEQYF. The CDR3 region has the DNA TGTGCCAGCAGCTTAGAGGCGAGGACTAGCGGGCCGGCCTACGAGCAGTACTTC.

The V and J genes are TRBV7-6 and TRBJ2-7, with 9 bases aligning to TRBD1. With V trimmed by 5 bases and J by 5 bases, 7 bases remained unmatched. This CDR3 region has 14 residues. Germline assignment: CDR1 SGHVS and CDR2 FNYEAQ. The CDR3 loop reads CASSRTGVYNEQYF. In DNA form, the CDR3 reads TGTGCCAGCAGCCGGACAGGGGTCTATAACGAGCAGTACTTC.

This chain connects TRBV7-9 to TRBJ2-1; D gene ambiguous. The CDR3 sequence is 13 residues long. Germline-derived CDR1 and CDR2 are SEHNR and FQNEAQ (reference sequence). The V end was cut by 5 bases, the J end by 9 bases, with 14 bases between. The chain's CDR3 is CASSSPSLGEQFF. In DNA form, the CDR3 reads TGTGCCAGCAGCAGTCCATCCTTAGGTGAGCAGTTCTTC.